The next 13 T cell receptor beta chains were all read from a single sample in a study of shared clonotypes between healthy human individuals. Positive CCR7 selection of CD45RO-negative cells yielded the naive CD8 cells, and terminally differentiated effector memory CD45RA+ cells were excluded. The table came from immunoSEQ multiplex PCR; TCRdb's copy has only in-frame clones and leaves some out. The table has some 800,000 clones, 80% to 95% seen once. Sequencing input: naive CD8+ T cells sorted from blood. These receptors originate from a man aged 25 to 40 in good health.

The chain couples TRBV27 to TRBJ2-7; D not certain. This CDR3 is built from 15 residues. Germline CDR1 MNHEY, CDR2 SMNVEV (reference sequence). Trimming stripped 2 bases from V and 0 bases from J, with 11 bases between. The CDR3 sequence: CASSLNSDLSYEQYF. DNA of the CDR3: TGTGCCAGCAGTTTAAATAGTGATCTCTCCTACGAGCAGTACTTC.

This chain uses TRBV9 with TRBJ2-2; the match to TRBD2 covers 13 bases. Germline trimming cut 3 bases from V and 6 bases from J; bases unmatched to any gene: 5. This CDR3 is 16 amino acids long. Germline V gene data show CDR1 as SGDLS and CDR2 as YYNGEE. This CDR3 is CASSGPTSGRPGELFF. In DNA, the CDR3 is TGTGCCAGCAGCGGGCCGACTAGCGGGAGGCCCGGGGAGCTGTTTTTT.

The chain carries TRBV6-5 and TRBJ2-1; D remains ambiguous. From germline, CDR1 is MNHEY and CDR2 SVGAGI. V lost 6 bases and J 2 bases, leaving 14 bases between the germline ends. The CDR3 totals 15 residues. CDR3 nucleotides: TGTGCCAGCAGCCTCGGCAGGAACACCTACAATGAGCAGTTCTTC. Translation gives CASSLGRNTYNEQFF.

In the case of this clone: Other DNA sequences of this sample code for an identical CDR3. J is TRBJ2-7 and V is TRBV27, with 9 bases matching TRBD1. Unmatched junction bases numbered 9, after V lost 4 bases and J lost 5 bases. This CDR3 comprises 15 residues. Germline CDR1 is MNHEY and CDR2 is SMNVEV (reference sequence). The CDR3 here is CASSSPGTGRDEQYF. In nucleotides, the CDR3 is TGTGCCAGCAGTTCCCCCGGGACAGGGAGGGACGAGCAGTACTTC.

The chain carries TRBV6-6 and TRBJ2-3; D unclear. CDR1 is MNHNY, CDR2 SVGAGI, per germline (reference sequence). The CDR3 runs 15 residues. Deletions cut 2 bases from V and 2 bases from J, with 11 bases between. Written as DNA, the CDR3 is TGTGCCAGCAGTTACGTCGATAGCACCACAGATACGCAGTATTTT. It codes for CASSYVDSTTDTQYF.

This chain uses TRBV19 with TRBJ2-1, with TRBD2 as a possible D gene (6 bases). This CDR3 has 17 residues. The V gene's germline CDR1 is LNHDA and CDR2 SQIVND (reference sequence). V dropped 3 bases and J dropped 3 bases, with 18 bases sitting between them. The CDR3 sequence is CASSMTLSGDLYNEQFF. CDR3 bases: TGTGCCAGTAGTATGACTCTCTCGGGAGATCTCTACAATGAGCAGTTCTTC.

The chain couples TRBV7-2 to TRBJ2-2, with 11 bases that match TRBD2. This CDR3 has 17 residues. CDR1 SGHTA and CDR2 FQGNSA come from the germline V gene. Trimming removed 5 bases from V and 4 bases from J; junction bases left unmatched: 9. The DNA of the CDR3 is TGTGCCAGCAGCCCGATGACTAGCGGGACCTCCACCGGGGAGCTGTTTTTT. Translated: CASSPMTSGTSTGELFF.

The rearrangement links TRBV11-2 to TRBJ2-5, with D perhaps TRBD2 (6 bases). The germline V gene has CDR1 SGHAT and CDR2 FQNNGV. V was pared by 5 bases and J by 3 bases, with 13 bases between. The CDR3 loop spans 14 amino acids. CDR3 residues: CASSLFLAEETQYF. Written as DNA, the CDR3 is TGTGCCAGCAGCCTATTCTTAGCGGAAGAGACCCAGTACTTC.

This chain connects TRBV19 to TRBJ2-1; D perhaps matches TRBD2 (5 bases). This CDR3 has 17 amino acids. Trimming cost V 3 bases and J 3 bases, with 18 bases left between them. Looked up from germline, CDR1 is LNHDA and CDR2 is SQIVND (reference sequence). Here the CDR3 reads CASSMGLRESIYNEQFF. The CDR3 DNA reads as TGTGCCAGTAGTATGGGTCTTAGGGAGTCGATCTACAATGAGCAGTTCTTC. Looking up the rest from reference TRBV19 and TRBJ2-1 gives the full variable domain: DGGITQSPKYLFRKEGQNVTLSCEQNLNHDAMYWYRQDPGQGLRLIYYSQIVNDFQKGDIAEGYSVSREKKESFPLTVTSAQKNPTAFYLCASSMGLRESIYNEQFFGPGTRLTVL.

The rearrangement uses TRBV6-1 and TRBJ1-5, with TRBD1 matching over 7 bases. V dropped 3 bases and J dropped 7; count of bases not matched to a gene: 6. The CDR3 runs 14 residues. Germline V gene data show CDR1 as MNHNS and CDR2 as SASEGT. Written as DNA, the CDR3 is TGTGCCAGCAGTGACCGACAGGGAGGGCAGCCCCAGCATTTT. As protein: CASSDRQGGQPQHF.

This chain connects TRBV7-9 to TRBJ2-1; no clear D. Trimming stripped 2 bases from V and 4 bases from J, with 6 bases between. This CDR3 region has 13 residues. Germline CDR1 is SEHNR and CDR2 is FQNEAQ (reference sequence). CDR3 protein: CASSLPHYNEQFF. In nucleotides, the CDR3 is TGTGCCAGCAGCTTACCCCATTACAATGAGCAGTTCTTC.

This clone appeared a single time. Distinct nucleotide sequences in the sample also encode this CDR3. The chain recombines TRBV30 with TRBJ2-1; D may be TRBD1 (6 bases). The germline V and J ends were trimmed by 5 bases and 6 bases, with 8 bases remaining between them. This CDR3 is built from 11 residues. The germline V gene has CDR1 GTSNPN and CDR2 SVGIG (reference sequence). The CDR3 nucleotides are TGTGCCTGGCTCAGGGGCAATGAGCAGTTCTTC. Translated: CAWLRGNEQFF.

V usage is TRBV18 and J usage is TRBJ2-5; 8 nucleotides line up with TRBD1. The CDR3 sequence is 14 residues long. The junction had 4 bases not matched to a gene; V was cut back by 4 bases and J by 3 bases. The germline V gene has CDR1 KGHSH and CDR2 LQKENI. Here the CDR3 DNA reads TGTGCCAGCTCACGAGGACAGGGTAAAGAGACCCAGTACTTC. It specifies CASSRGQGKETQYF. The whole variable domain, filled in from reference TRBV18 and TRBJ2-5, reads NAGVMQNPRHLVRRRGQEARLRCSPMKGHSHVYWYRQLPEEGLKFMVYLQKENIIDESGMPKERFSAEFPKEGPSILRIQQVVRGDSAAYFCASSRGQGKETQYFGPGTRLLVL.